Sequencing of this TCR beta chain was carried out in a study of blood T cell repertoires in COVID-19. At the level of the study: Acute and convalescent COVID-19 specimens originated in the United States, Italy and Spain. PBMCs, B-cell-depleted T cells, or T cells were the source of the cDNA or gDNA that made up the material.

V shed 6 bases, J shed 8 bases, and the junction held 10 bases outside the gene matches. This CDR3 is 14 amino acids long. The V gene's germline CDR1 is MDHEN and CDR2 SYDVKM. The table came from immunoSEQ multiplex PCR; TCRdb's copy has only in-frame clones and leaves some out. The sample carries 62,000 or so clones, 80% to 90% recorded once. This TCR was sampled from a woman aged 60-75 years with acute or convalescent COVID-19. The chain recombines TRBV28 with TRBJ1-2, with 9 positions matching TRBD1. Sequences were obtained from peripheral blood. The CDR3 reads CASRVLTGGGGYTF. The CDR3 DNA follows: TGTGCCAGCAGGGTTCTTACAGGGGGCGGGGGCTACACCTTC.